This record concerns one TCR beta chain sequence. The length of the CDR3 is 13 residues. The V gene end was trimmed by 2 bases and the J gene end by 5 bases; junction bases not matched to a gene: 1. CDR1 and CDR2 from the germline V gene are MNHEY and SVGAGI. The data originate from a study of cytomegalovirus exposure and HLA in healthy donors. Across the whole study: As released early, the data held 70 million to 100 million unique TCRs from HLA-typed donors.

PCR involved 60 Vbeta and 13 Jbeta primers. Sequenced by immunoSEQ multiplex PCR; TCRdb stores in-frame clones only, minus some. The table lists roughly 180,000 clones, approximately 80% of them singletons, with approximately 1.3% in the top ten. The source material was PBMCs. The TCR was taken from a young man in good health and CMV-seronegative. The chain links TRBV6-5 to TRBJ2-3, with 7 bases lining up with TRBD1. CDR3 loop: CASSYRDRDTQYF. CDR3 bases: TGTGCCAGCAGTTACCGGGACAGAGATACGCAGTATTTT.